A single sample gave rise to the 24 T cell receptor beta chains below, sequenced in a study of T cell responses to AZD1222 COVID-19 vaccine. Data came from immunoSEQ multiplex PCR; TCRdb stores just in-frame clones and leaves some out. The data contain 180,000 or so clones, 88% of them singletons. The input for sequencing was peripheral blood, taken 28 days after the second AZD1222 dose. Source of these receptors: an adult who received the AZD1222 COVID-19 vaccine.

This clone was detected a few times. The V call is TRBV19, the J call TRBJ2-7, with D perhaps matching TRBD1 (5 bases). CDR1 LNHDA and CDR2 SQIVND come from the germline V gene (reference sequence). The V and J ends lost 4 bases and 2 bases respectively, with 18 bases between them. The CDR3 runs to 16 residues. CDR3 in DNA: TGTGCCAGTAGTAACCCCTCCAGGGCGGATACCTACGAGCAGTACTTC. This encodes CASSNPSRADTYEQYF.

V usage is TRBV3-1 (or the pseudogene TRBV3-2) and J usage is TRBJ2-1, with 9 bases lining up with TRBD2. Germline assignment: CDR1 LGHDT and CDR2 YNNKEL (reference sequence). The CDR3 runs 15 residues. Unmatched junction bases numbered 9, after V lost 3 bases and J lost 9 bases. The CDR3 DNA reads TGTGCCAGCAGCCACCCTAGCGGGATCCTCAGTGAGCAGTTCTTC. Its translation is CASSHPSGILSEQFF.

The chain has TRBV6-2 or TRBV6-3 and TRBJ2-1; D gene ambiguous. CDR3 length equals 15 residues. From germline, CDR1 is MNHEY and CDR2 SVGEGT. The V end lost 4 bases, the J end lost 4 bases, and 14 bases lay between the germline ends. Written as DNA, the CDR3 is TGTGCCAGCAGTTCCCCGACGGGTGGGTACAATGAGCAGTTCTTC. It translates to CASSSPTGGYNEQFF.

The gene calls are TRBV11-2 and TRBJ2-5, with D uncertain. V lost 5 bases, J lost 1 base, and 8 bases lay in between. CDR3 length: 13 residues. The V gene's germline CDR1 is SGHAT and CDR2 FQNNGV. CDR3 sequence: CASSPNSQETQYF. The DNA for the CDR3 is TGTGCCAGCAGCCCGAACTCCCAAGAGACCCAGTACTTC.

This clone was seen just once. CDR3 amino acids: CASMRDITHSYEQYF. The CDR3 bases are TGTGCCAGCATGAGGGACATTACCCACTCCTACGAGCAGTACTTC. V and J are TRBV6-5 and TRBJ2-7, with D tentatively TRBD1 (6 bases). The CDR3 runs to 15 residues. Trimming removed 7 bases from V and 0 bases from J, with 16 bases in between. The germline V gene has CDR1 MNHEY and CDR2 SVGAGI.

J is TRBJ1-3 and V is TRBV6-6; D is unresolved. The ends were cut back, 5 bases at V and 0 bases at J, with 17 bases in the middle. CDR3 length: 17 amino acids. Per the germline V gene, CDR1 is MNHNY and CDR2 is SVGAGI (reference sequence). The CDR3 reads CASSLRAGGYSGNTIYF. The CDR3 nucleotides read TGTGCCAGCAGTCTTAGGGCAGGCGGATACTCTGGAAACACCATATATTTT.

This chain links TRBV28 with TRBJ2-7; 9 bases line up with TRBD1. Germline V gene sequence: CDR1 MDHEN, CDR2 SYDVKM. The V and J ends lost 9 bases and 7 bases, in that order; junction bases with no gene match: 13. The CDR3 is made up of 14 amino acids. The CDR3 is CASRPPGTGNEQYF. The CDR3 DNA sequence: TGTGCCAGTCGCCCCCCGGGGACAGGGAATGAGCAGTACTTC.

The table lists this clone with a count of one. CDR3 amino acids: CASRKGRQHSNQPQHF. The CDR3 DNA reads as TGTGCCAGCAGGAAAGGGAGGCAACATAGCAATCAGCCCCAGCATTTT. The chain joins TRBV2 to TRBJ1-5, with D hard to call. With 6 bases removed from V and 0 bases from J, the gap between germline ends came to 15 bases. This CDR3 is 16 amino acids long. Germline loops: CDR1 SNHLY, CDR2 FYNNEI.

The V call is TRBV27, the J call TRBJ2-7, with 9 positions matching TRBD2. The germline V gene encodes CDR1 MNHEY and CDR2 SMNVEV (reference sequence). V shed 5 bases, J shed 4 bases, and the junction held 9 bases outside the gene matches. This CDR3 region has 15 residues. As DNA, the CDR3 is TGTGCCAGCAGTCATGATAGCGGGAGACATTACGAGCAGTACTTC. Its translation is CASSHDSGRHYEQYF.

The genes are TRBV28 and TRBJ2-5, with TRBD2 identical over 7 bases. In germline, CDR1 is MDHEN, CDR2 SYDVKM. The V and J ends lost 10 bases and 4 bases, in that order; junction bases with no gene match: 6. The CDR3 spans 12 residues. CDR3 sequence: CATLAAPETQYF. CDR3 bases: TGTGCCACCCTAGCGGCCCCAGAGACCCAGTACTTC. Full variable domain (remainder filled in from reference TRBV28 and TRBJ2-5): DVKVTQSSRYLVKRTGEKVFLECVQDMDHENMFWYRQDPGLGLRLIYFSYDVKMKEKGDIPEGYSVSREKKERFSLILESASTNQTSMYLCATLAAPETQYFGPGTRLLVL.

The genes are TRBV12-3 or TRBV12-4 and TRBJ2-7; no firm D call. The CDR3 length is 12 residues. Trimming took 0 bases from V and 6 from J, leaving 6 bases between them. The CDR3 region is CASSLAGGEQYF. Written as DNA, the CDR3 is TGTGCCAGCAGTTTAGCGGGCGGCGAGCAGTACTTC.

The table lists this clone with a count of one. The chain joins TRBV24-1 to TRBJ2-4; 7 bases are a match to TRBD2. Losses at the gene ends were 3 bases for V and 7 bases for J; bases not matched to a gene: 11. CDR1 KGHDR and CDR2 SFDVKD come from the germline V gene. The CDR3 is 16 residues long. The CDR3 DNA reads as TGTGCCACCAGTGATCCCTCTGGGGCCGGGGGGAACATTCAGTACTTC. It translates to CATSDPSGAGGNIQYF.

In DNA, the CDR3 is TGTGCCAGCAGGACTGGCTCGCAAAGCAATCAGCCCCAGCATTTT. This codes for CASRTGSQSNQPQHF. The V call is TRBV6-5, the J call TRBJ1-5; the D is unclear. Germline assignment: CDR1 MNHEY and CDR2 SVGAGI. Trimming took 6 bases from V and 1 from J, leaving 13 bases between them. CDR3 length equals 15 residues.

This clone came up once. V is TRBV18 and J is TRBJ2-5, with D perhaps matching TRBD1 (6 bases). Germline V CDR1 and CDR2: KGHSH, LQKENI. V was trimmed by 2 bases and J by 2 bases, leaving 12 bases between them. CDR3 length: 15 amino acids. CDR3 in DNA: TGTGCCAGCTCACCAGAGGCAGGGGAACAAGAGACCCAGTACTTC. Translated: CASSPEAGEQETQYF.

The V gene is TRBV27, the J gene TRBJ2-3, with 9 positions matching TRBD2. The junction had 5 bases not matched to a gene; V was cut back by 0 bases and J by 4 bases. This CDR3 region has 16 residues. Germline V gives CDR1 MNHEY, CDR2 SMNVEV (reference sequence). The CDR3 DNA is TGTGCCAGCAGTTTATCAGGCGGGAGGGGGGCAGATACGCAGTATTTT. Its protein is CASSLSGGRGADTQYF.

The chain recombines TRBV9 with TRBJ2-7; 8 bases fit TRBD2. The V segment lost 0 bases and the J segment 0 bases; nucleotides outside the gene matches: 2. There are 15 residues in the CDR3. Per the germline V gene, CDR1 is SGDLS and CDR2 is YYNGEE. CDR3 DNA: TGTGCCAGCAGCGTAGGAGCGGGGGTCTCCTACGAGCAGTACTTC. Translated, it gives CASSVGAGVSYEQYF.

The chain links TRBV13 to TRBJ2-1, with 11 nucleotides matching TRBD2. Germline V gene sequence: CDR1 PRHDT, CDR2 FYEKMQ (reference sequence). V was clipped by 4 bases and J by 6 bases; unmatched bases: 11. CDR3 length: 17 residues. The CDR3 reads CASSYTFSGRGGNEQFF. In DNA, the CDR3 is TGTGCCAGCAGCTATACCTTTAGCGGGAGGGGAGGCAATGAGCAGTTCTTC.

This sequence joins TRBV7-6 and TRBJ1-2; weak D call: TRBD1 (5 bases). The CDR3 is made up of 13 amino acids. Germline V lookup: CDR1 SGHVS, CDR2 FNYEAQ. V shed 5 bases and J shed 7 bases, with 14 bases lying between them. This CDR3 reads CASSPGSGSGYTF. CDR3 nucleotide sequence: TGTGCCAGCAGCCCAGGGAGCGGGAGTGGCTACACCTTC. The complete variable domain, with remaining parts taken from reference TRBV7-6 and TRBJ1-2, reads GAGVSQSPRYKVTKRGQDVALRCDPISGHVSLYWYRQALGQGPEFLTYFNYEAQQDKSGLPNDRFSAERPEGSISTLTIQRTEQRDSAMYRCASSPGSGSGYTFGSGTRLTVV.

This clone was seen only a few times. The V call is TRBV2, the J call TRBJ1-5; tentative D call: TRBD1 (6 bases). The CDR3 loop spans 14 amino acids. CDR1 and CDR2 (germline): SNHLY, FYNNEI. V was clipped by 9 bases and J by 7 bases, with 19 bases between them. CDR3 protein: CASQFTGGQQPQHF. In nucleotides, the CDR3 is TGTGCCAGTCAATTTACGGGGGGGCAACAGCCCCAGCATTTT.

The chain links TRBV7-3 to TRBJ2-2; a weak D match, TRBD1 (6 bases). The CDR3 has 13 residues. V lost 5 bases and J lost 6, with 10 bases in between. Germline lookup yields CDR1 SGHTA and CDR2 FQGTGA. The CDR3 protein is CASSPTGPGELFF. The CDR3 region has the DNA TGTGCCAGCAGCCCCACAGGGCCCGGGGAGCTGTTTTTT.

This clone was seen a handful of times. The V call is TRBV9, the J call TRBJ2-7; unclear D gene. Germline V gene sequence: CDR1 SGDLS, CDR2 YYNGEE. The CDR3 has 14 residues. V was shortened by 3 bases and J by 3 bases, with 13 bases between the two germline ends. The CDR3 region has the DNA TGTGCCAGCAGCGAGTCCCTTTTCGACTACGAGCAGTACTTC. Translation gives CASSESLFDYEQYF. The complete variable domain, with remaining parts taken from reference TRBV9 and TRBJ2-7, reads DSGVTQTPKHLITATGQRVTLRCSPRSGDLSVYWYQQSLDQGLQFLIQYYNGEERAKGNILERFSAQQFPDLHSELNLSSLELGDSALYFCASSESLFDYEQYFGPGTRLTVT.

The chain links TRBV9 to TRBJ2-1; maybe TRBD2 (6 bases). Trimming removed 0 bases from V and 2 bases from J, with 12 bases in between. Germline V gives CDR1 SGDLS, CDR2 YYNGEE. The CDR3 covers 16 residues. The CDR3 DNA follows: TGTGCCAGCAGCGTAGTGGGTAGCGGAACCTACAATGAGCAGTTCTTC. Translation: CASSVVGSGTYNEQFF.

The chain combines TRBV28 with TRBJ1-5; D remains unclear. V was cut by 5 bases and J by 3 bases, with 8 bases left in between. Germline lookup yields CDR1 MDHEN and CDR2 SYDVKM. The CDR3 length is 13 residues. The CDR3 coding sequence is TGTGCCAGCAGTGCACAGTCCAATCAGCCCCAGCATTTT. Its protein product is CASSAQSNQPQHF.

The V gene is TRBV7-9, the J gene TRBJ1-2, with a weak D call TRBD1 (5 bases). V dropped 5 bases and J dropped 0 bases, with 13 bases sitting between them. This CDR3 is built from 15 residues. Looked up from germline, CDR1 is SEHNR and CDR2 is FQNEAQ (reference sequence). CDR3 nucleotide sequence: TGTGCCAGCAGCCTATGGAGGGGATCTAACTATGGCTACACCTTC. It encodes CASSLWRGSNYGYTF.